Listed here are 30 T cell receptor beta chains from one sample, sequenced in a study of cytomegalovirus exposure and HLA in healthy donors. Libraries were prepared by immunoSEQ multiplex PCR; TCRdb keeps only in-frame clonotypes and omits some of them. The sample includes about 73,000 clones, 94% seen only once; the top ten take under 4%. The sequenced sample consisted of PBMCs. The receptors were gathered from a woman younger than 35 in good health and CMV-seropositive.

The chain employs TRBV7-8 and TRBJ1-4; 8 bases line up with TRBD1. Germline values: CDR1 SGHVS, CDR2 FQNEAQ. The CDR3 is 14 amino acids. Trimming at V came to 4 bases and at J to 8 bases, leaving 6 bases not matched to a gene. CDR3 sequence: CASSSRTGLEKLFF. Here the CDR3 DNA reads TGTGCCAGCAGCTCCCGGACAGGGCTGGAAAAACTGTTTTTT. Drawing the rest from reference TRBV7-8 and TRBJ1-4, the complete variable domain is GAGVSQSPRYKVAKRGQDVALRCDPISGHVSLFWYQQALGQGPEFLTYFQNEAQLDKSGLPSDRFFAERPEGSVSTLKIQRTQQEDSAVYLCASSSRTGLEKLFFGSGTQLSVL.

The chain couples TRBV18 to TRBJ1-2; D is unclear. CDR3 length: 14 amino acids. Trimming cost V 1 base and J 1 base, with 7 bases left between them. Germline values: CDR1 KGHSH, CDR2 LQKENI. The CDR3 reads CASSPLDNNYGYTF. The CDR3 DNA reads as TGTGCCAGCTCACCACTAGATAATAACTATGGCTACACCTTC.

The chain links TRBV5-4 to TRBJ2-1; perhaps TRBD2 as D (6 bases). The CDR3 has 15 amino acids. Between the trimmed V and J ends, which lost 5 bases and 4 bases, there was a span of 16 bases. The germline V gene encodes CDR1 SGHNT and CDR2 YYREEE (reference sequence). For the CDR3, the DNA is TGTGCCAGCAGTTGGCGGGCGGGATCATACAATGAGCAGTTCTTC. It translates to CASSWRAGSYNEQFF.

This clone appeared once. The CDR3: CASSQDWRGDYEQYF. The CDR3 nucleotides are TGTGCCAGCAGCCAAGATTGGCGGGGGGACTACGAGCAGTACTTC. The chain links TRBV4-2 to TRBJ2-7, with 8 bases identical to TRBD2. The CDR3 runs to 15 residues. V dropped 0 bases and J dropped 3; count of bases not matched to a gene: 4. CDR1 LGHNA and CDR2 YNFKEQ come from the germline V gene.

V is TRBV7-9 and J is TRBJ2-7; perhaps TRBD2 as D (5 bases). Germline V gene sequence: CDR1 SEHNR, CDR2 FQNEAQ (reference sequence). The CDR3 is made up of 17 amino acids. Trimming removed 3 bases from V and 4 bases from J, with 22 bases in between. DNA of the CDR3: TGTGCCAGCAGCTTGCCGGGATTAGGTGTTCCTCCTTACGAGCAGTACTTC. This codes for CASSLPGLGVPPYEQYF.

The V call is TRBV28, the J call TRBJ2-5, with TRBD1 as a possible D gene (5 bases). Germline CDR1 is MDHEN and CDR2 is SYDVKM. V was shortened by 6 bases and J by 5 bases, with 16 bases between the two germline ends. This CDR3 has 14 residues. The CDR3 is CASSHPGATETQYF. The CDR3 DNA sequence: TGTGCCAGCAGCCACCCTGGGGCCACGGAGACCCAGTACTTC.

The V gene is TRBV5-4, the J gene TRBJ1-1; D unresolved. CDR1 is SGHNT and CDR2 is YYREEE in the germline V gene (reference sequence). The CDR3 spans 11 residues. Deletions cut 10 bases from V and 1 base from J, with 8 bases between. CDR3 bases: TGTGCCTCCGAGTCGAACACTGAAGCTTTCTTT. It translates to CASESNTEAFF.

The CDR3 DNA is TGTGCCAGCAGGGGACAGGGATGGGTCAATCAGCCCCAGCATTTT. Translated: CASRGQGWVNQPQHF. This chain uses TRBV6-4 with TRBJ1-5; 9 nucleotides align to TRBD1. Trimming took 6 bases from V and 3 from J; bases not matched to a gene: 6. CDR1 is MRHNA and CDR2 is SNTAGT in the germline V gene. The CDR3 totals 15 residues.

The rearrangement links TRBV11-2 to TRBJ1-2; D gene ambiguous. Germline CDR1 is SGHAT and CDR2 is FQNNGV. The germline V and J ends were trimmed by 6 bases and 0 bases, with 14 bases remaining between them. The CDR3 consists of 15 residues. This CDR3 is CASSKAGNSNYGYTF. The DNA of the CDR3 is TGTGCCAGCAGTAAAGCCGGGAATTCTAACTATGGCTACACCTTC.

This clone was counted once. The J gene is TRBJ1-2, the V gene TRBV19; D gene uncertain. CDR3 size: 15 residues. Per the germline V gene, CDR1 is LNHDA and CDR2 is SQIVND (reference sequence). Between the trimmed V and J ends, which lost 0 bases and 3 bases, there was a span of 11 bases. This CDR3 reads CASSIDPGNHYGYTF. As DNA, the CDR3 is TGTGCCAGTAGTATAGACCCGGGGAACCACTATGGCTACACCTTC.

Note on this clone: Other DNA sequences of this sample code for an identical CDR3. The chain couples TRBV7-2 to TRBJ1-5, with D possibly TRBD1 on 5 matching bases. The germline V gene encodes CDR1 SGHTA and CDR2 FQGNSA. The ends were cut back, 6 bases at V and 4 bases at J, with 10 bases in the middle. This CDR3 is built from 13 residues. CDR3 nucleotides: TGTGCCAGCAGTGTCCGGGGGAATCAGCCCCAGCATTTT. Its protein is CASSVRGNQPQHF.

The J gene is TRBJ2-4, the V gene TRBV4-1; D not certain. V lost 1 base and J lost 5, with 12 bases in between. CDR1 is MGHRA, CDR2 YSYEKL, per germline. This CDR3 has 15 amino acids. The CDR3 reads CASSQGPSNQNIQYF. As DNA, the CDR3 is TGCGCCAGCAGCCAAGGGCCCTCAAACCAAAACATTCAGTACTTC.

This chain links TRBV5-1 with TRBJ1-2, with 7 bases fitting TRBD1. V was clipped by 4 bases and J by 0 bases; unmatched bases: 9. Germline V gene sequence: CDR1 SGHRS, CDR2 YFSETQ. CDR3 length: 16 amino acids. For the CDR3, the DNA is TGCGCCAGCAGCAGGACAGGAGAGATAGCTAACTATGGCTACACCTTC. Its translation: CASSRTGEIANYGYTF.

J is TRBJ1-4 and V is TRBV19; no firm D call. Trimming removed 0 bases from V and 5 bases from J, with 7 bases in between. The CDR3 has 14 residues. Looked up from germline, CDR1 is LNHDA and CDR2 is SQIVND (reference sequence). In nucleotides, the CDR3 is TGTGCCAGTAGTATAGATGGTCAGAATGAAAAACTGTTTTTT. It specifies CASSIDGQNEKLFF.

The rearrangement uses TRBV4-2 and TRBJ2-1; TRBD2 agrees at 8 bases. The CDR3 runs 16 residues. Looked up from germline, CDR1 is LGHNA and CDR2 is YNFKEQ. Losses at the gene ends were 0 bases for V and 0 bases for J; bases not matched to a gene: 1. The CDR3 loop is CASSQDGTSSYNEQFF. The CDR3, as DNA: TGTGCCAGCAGCCAAGATGGGACTAGCTCCTACAATGAGCAGTTCTTC.

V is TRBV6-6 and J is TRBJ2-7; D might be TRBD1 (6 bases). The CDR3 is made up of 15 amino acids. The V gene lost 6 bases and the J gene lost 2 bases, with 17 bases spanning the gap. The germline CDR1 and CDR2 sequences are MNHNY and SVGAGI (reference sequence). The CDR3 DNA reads TGTGCCAGCAGACCGGGACACACAGGAACCTACGAGCAGTACTTC. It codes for CASRPGHTGTYEQYF.

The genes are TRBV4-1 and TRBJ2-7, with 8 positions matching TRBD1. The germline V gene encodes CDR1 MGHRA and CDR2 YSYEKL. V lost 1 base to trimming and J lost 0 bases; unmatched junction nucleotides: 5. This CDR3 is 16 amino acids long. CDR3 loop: CASSQGDTGGSYEQYF. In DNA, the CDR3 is TGCGCCAGCAGCCAAGGTGATACAGGGGGCTCCTACGAGCAGTACTTC.

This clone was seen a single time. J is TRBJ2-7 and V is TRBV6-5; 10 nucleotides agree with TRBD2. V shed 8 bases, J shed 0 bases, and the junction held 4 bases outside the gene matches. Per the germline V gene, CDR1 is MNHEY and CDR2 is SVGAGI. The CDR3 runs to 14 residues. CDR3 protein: CASRGLANSYEQYF. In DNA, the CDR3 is TGTGCCAGCCGGGGACTAGCGAACTCCTACGAGCAGTACTTC.

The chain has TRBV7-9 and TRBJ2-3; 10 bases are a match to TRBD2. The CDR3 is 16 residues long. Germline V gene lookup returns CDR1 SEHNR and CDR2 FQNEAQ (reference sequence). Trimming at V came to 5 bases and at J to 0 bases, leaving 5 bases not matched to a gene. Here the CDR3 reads CASSPLAGSSTDTQYF. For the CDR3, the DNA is TGTGCCAGCAGCCCACTAGCGGGAAGCAGCACAGATACGCAGTATTTT.

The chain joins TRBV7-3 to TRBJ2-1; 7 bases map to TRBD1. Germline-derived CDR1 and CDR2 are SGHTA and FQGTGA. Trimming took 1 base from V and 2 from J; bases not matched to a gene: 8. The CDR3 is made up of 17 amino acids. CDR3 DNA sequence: TGTGCCAGCAGCTTAATTGCCGGCCAGGGGGCCTACAATGAGCAGTTCTTC. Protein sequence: CASSLIAGQGAYNEQFF.

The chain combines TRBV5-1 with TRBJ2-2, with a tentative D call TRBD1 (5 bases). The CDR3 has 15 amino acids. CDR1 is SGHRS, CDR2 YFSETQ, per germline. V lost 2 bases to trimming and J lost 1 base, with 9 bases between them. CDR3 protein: CASSFRQGNTGELFF. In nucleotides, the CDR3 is TGCGCCAGCAGCTTCCGGCAGGGGAACACCGGGGAGCTGTTTTTT.

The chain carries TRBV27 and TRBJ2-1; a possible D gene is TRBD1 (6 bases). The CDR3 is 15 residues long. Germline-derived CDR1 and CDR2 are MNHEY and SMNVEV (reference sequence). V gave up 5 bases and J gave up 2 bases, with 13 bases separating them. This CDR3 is CASSTGTIPYNEQFF. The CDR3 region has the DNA TGTGCCAGCAGTACCGGGACAATTCCCTACAATGAGCAGTTCTTC.

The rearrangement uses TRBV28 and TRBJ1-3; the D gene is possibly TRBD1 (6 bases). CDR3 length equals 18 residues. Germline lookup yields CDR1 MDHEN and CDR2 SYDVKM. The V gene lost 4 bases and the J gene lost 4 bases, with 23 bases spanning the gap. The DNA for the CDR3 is TGTGCCAGCAGTTCCCCCGACGTACACAGGGAATCGGGAAACACCATATATTTT. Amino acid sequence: CASSSPDVHRESGNTIYF.

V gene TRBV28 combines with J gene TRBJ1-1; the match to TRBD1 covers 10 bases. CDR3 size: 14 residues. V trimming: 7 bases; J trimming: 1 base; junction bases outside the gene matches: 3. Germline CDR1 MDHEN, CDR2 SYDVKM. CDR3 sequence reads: CASKGTGANTEAFF. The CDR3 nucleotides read TGTGCCAGCAAAGGGACAGGGGCGAACACTGAAGCTTTCTTT. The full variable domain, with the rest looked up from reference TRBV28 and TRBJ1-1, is DVKVTQSSRYLVKRTGEKVFLECVQDMDHENMFWYRQDPGLGLRLIYFSYDVKMKEKGDIPEGYSVSREKKERFSLILESASTNQTSMYLCASKGTGANTEAFFGQGTRLTVV.

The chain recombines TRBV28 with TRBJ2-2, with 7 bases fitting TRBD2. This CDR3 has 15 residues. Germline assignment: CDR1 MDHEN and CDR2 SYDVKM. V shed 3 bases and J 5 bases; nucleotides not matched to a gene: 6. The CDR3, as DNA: TGTGCCAGCAGTTTGAGGCAGGGAGGGACCGGGGAGCTGTTTTTT. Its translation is CASSLRQGGTGELFF.

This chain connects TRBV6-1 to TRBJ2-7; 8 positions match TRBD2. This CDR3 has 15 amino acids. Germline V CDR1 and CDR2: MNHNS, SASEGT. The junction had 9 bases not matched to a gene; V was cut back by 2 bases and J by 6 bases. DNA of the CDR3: TGTGCCAGCAGTGAACCCGGGAGGGACCTAACCGAGCAGTACTTC. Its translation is CASSEPGRDLTEQYF.

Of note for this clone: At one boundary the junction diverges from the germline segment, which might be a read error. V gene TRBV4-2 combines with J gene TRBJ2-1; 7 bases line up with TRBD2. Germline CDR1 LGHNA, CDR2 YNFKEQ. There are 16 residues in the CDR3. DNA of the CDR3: TGTGCCAGCAGCAAAGAGGGCGGGAGCTCCTACAATGAGCAGTTCTTC. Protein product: CASSKEGGSSYNEQFF.

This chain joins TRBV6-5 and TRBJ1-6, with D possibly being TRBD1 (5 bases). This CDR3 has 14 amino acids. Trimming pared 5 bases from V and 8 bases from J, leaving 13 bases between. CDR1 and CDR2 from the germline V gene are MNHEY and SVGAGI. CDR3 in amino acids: CASSTTTDYSPLHF. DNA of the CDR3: TGTGCCAGCAGTACCACGACAGACTATTCACCCCTCCACTTT.

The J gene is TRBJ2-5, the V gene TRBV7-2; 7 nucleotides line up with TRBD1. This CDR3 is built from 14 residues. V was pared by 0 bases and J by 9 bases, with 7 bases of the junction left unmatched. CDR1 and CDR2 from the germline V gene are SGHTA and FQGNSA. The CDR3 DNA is TGTGCCAGCAGCTTAGCGAAGGGGGCTAGGTCCCAGTACTTC. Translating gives CASSLAKGARSQYF.

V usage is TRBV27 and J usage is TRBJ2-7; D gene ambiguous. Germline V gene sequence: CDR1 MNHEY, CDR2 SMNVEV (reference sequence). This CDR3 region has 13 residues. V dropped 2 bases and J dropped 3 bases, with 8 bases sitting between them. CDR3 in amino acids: CASSLVRSYEQYF. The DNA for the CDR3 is TGTGCCAGCAGTTTAGTCAGAAGCTACGAGCAGTACTTC.